Following are 5 T cell receptor beta chains from one sample sequenced in a study of T cell responses to AZD1222 COVID-19 vaccine. The repertoire was sequenced with immunoSEQ multiplex PCR; TCRdb's copy has only in-frame clones and lacks some. The sample comprises approximately 64,000 clones, around nine tenths of which are singletons, and 6.3% rests with the top ten. Material: peripheral blood, obtained 28 days after the second dose of the MenACWY control vaccine. The receptor set was obtained from an adult who received the MenACWY meningococcal vaccine as a control.

This chain links TRBV6-5 with TRBJ1-2; TRBD1 is a possible D gene (5 bases). Germline V gene data show CDR1 as MNHEY and CDR2 as SVGAGI. Deletions cut 7 bases from V and 2 bases from J, with 11 bases between. The CDR3 covers 13 residues. The CDR3: CASNLGGNYGYTF. In DNA, the CDR3 is TGTGCCAGCAATTTGGGGGGGAACTATGGCTACACCTTC.

This clone was recorded once. The chain is built from TRBV19 and TRBJ1-4; D perhaps matches TRBD1 (5 bases). Germline V lookup: CDR1 LNHDA, CDR2 SQIVND (reference sequence). The CDR3 covers 16 residues. Between the trimmed V and J ends, which lost 3 bases and 2 bases, there was a span of 13 bases. This CDR3 reads CASSMWDPATNEKLFF. In nucleotides, the CDR3 is TGTGCCAGTAGTATGTGGGACCCTGCGACTAATGAAAAACTGTTTTTT.

The chain carries TRBV28 and TRBJ2-4; D assignment may be TRBD1 or TRBD2 (6 bases each). The V and J ends lost 6 bases and 4 bases respectively, with 19 bases between them. In germline, CDR1 is MDHEN, CDR2 SYDVKM. The CDR3 sequence is 16 residues long. The CDR3 loop is CASSPREGGLKNIQYF. CDR3 nucleotides: TGTGCCAGCAGCCCAAGAGAGGGGGGATTGAAAAACATTCAGTACTTC.

The rearrangement uses TRBV3-1 (or the pseudogene TRBV3-2) and TRBJ2-1; D may match TRBD1 or TRBD2 (5 bases each). The CDR3 length is 15 residues. Germline CDR1 reads LGHDT; CDR2 reads YNNKEL (reference sequence). V was clipped by 3 bases and J by 0 bases, with 9 bases between them. For the CDR3, the DNA is TGTGCCAGCAGCCAGGGGGAGAGCTCCTACAATGAGCAGTTCTTC. Translated, it gives CASSQGESSYNEQFF.

The chain carries TRBV19 and TRBJ1-1; D is ambiguous. V lost 5 bases, J lost 6 bases, and 19 bases lay in between. This CDR3 comprises 15 residues. Germline-derived CDR1 and CDR2 are LNHDA and SQIVND (reference sequence). As DNA, the CDR3 is TGTGCCAGTAGTCGAAGCCACCTCGGGGTTTCTGAAGCTTTCTTT. It codes for CASSRSHLGVSEAFF.